A single sample gave rise to the 14 T cell receptor beta chains below, sequenced in a study of cytomegalovirus exposure and HLA in healthy donors. PCR employed 60 Vbeta and 13 Jbeta primers. TCRdb's table, derived via immunoSEQ multiplex PCR, lists solely in-frame clones and lacks some. The sample gives around 140,000 clones, 70% to 80% of which show up once; 2% to 2.5% is in the top ten. Material: PBMCs. Receptors originate from a woman younger than 35 in good health and CMV-seropositive.

This rearrangement joins TRBV6-4 to TRBJ2-3, with 8 bases identical to TRBD2. The V and J ends lost 6 bases and 1 base, in that order; junction bases with no gene match: 12. This CDR3 region has 17 residues. The germline V gene has CDR1 MRHNA and CDR2 SNTAGT. As DNA, the CDR3 is TGTGCCAGCAGCGAGACGGGGGCGGGAGGCGGCACAGATACGCAGTATTTT. Protein product: CASSETGAGGGTDTQYF.

This clone came up a few times. V and J are TRBV5-1 and TRBJ1-6, with TRBD1 matching over 7 bases. Unmatched junction bases numbered 7, after V lost 3 bases and J lost 7 bases. This CDR3 is built from 15 residues. Germline assignment: CDR1 SGHRS and CDR2 YFSETQ. CDR3 bases: TGCGCCAGCAGCTGGGACCGGGACAGAAATTCACCCCTCCACTTT. This codes for CASSWDRDRNSPLHF.

The chain combines TRBV29-1 with TRBJ1-1; D is undetermined. The V end was cut by 7 bases, the J end by 1 base, with 7 bases between. Germline V lookup: CDR1 SQVTM, CDR2 ANQGSEA. The CDR3 spans 11 residues. The chain's CDR3 is CSAVANTEAFF. Written as DNA, the CDR3 is TGCAGCGCCGTGGCGAACACTGAAGCTTTCTTT. Using reference TRBV29-1 and TRBJ1-1 for the parts outside the CDR3, the full variable domain is SAVISQKPSRDICQRGTSLTIQCQVDSQVTMMFWYRQQPGQSLTLIATANQGSEATYESGFVIDKFPISRPNLTFSTLTVSNMSPEDSSIYLCSAVANTEAFFGQGTRLTVV.

The chain recombines TRBV6-4 with TRBJ2-1, with 9 bases fitting TRBD2. Germline values: CDR1 MRHNA, CDR2 SNTAGT. With V trimmed by 5 bases and J by 9 bases, 11 bases remained unmatched. This CDR3 has 15 amino acids. In nucleotides, the CDR3 is TGTGCCAGCAGTCCTACGGCGGGGGGGCAAAGTGAGCAGTTCTTC. Its protein is CASSPTAGGQSEQFF.

This clone is judged medium-sized. The chain carries TRBV6-1 and TRBJ2-1; TRBD2 agrees at 8 bases. The V segment lost 1 base and the J segment 6 bases; nucleotides outside the gene matches: 5. The CDR3 sequence is 15 residues long. Germline V lookup: CDR1 MNHNS, CDR2 SASEGT. The CDR3 DNA sequence: TGTGCCAGCAGTGAAGGGACTAGCCCTTCCAATGAGCAGTTCTTC. It codes for CASSEGTSPSNEQFF.

Comments on this clone: One junction end disagrees with the germline gene, perhaps due to a read error. The genes are TRBV5-5 and TRBJ1-2, with TRBD1 identical over 9 bases. CDR1 is SGHKS, CDR2 YYEKEE, per germline (reference sequence). The CDR3 extends over 13 amino acids. CDR3 sequence reads: CASSFNPQGAVIF. CDR3 sequence (DNA): TGTGCCAGCAGCTTCAATCCACAGGGGGCGGTTATCTTC.

V and J are TRBV28 and TRBJ1-5, with 8 bases that match TRBD1. CDR1 is MDHEN, CDR2 SYDVKM, per germline. Trimming removed 2 bases from V and 7 bases from J; junction bases left unmatched: 10. The CDR3 has 16 residues. CDR3 amino acids: CASSLIQGAVEQPQHF. The CDR3 DNA sequence: TGTGCCAGCAGTTTAATCCAGGGGGCAGTAGAACAGCCCCAGCATTTT.

The V and J genes are TRBV4-1 and TRBJ2-6, with 7 nucleotides matching TRBD1. V lost 1 base to trimming and J lost 1 base; unmatched junction nucleotides: 4. CDR3 length: 17 amino acids. Per germline, CDR1 MGHRA and CDR2 YSYEKL. For the CDR3, the DNA is TGCGCCAGCAGCCAAGGTTCAGGGGGTTCTGGGGCCAACGTCCTGACTTTC. This translates into CASSQGSGGSGANVLTF.

The rearrangement links TRBV18 to TRBJ1-1; D remains unclear. The germline CDR1 and CDR2 sequences are KGHSH and LQKENI. Between the trimmed V and J ends, which lost 4 bases and 2 bases, there was a span of 20 bases. The CDR3 is 17 residues long. The CDR3 DNA follows: TGTGCCAGCTCACAGAACGGAGCACGGATCCCAAACACTGAAGCTTTCTTT. Translating gives CASSQNGARIPNTEAFF.

The chain couples TRBV6-5 to TRBJ2-7; 11 nucleotides align to TRBD2. Trimming removed 7 bases from V and 0 bases from J; junction bases left unmatched: 5. This CDR3 is 15 amino acids long. Germline V lookup: CDR1 MNHEY, CDR2 SVGAGI. The chain's CDR3 is CASIATSGGSYEQYF. CDR3 nucleotides: TGTGCCAGCATTGCCACTAGCGGGGGCTCCTACGAGCAGTACTTC.

The V call is TRBV6-5, the J call TRBJ2-7; TRBD1 matches at 10 bases. Germline CDR1 MNHEY, CDR2 SVGAGI. With V trimmed by 6 bases and J by 6 bases, 11 bases remained unmatched. The CDR3 extends over 15 amino acids. CDR3 DNA: TGTGCCAGCAGACGTACCGGGACAGGGGACTCCGAGCAGTACTTC. It encodes CASRRTGTGDSEQYF.

The V gene is TRBV5-1, the J gene TRBJ1-3, with TRBD1 identical over 9 bases. CDR3 length: 16 amino acids. The germline CDR1 and CDR2 sequences are SGHRS and YFSETQ. The J segment lost 4 bases and the V segment lost 0 bases, leaving 5 bases of the junction unmatched. DNA for the CDR3: TGCGCCAGCAGCTTGGAGGGACAGGGTGCCGGAAACACCATATATTTT. Protein: CASSLEGQGAGNTIYF.

The chain couples TRBV7-9 to TRBJ1-4; TRBD1 is a possible D gene (6 bases). This CDR3 is built from 17 residues. Trimming removed 5 bases at V and 0 bases at J, with 16 bases between. Germline CDR1 reads SEHNR; CDR2 reads FQNEAQ (reference sequence). CDR3 region: CASSLTPRTATNEKLFF. CDR3 coding DNA: TGTGCCAGCAGCCTGACTCCACGGACAGCAACTAATGAAAAACTGTTTTTT.

The V call is TRBV5-8, the J call TRBJ2-2, with 7 bases lining up with TRBD1. Germline loops: CDR1 SGHTS, CDR2 YDEGEE. With 7 bases clipped from V and 4 bases from J, the junction kept 13 bases outside the gene matches. The CDR3 spans 16 residues. Here the CDR3 reads CASGPVWGQTTGELFF. The CDR3 DNA is TGTGCCAGCGGGCCAGTATGGGGACAGACCACCGGGGAGCTGTTTTTT.